This TCR beta chain was found in a study of CD8 T cells in Susac syndrome. Germline V gives CDR1 GTSNPN, CDR2 SVGIG (reference sequence). Trimming shortened V by 0 bases and J by 5 bases, and 10 bases separated the two germline ends. CDR3 length: 13 amino acids. RNA in amounts of about 0.5 to 1 ug was reverse transcribed with random hexamers. TCRdb called the immunoSEQ multiplex PCR reads again in MiXCR, with one record for every CDR3 protein. Of approximately 200,000 distinct CDR3 sequences listed, 80% to 95% were seen once; the top ten hold approximately 0.13%. The patients who served as multiple sclerosis controls were treatment-naive and had stable or active relapsing-remitting disease that fulfilled the revised McDonald criteria. Purification of the CD8+ and CD4+ T cells relied on negative isolation, and TEMRA cells underwent FACS enrichment.

The sequencing input was CD8+ T cells from PBMCs. This chain connects TRBV30 to TRBJ2-5; D possibly corresponds to TRBD1 (6 bases). The sequence was obtained from a human donor with multiple sclerosis. The CDR3 loop reads CAWSVGATETQYF. CDR3 bases: TGTGCCTGGAGTGTGGGGGCCACGGAGACCCAGTACTTC.